One and the same sample provided the 2 T cell receptor beta chains below, sequenced in a study of B cell selection in AIRE deficiency. Method: immunoSEQ multiplex PCR; TCRdb's copy keeps in-frame clones and lacks some. The repertoire holds roughly 24,000 clones, about 90% seen once, with approximately 1.1% in the top ten. Sorted regulatory T cells were CD4-positive, CD25-high and CD127-low or negative. Sequencing input: CD4+CD25+ Tregs sorted from PBMCs. All receptors come from a human donor in good health.

The sample holds a few counts of this clone. The rearrangement links TRBV29-1 to TRBJ2-5; D is perhaps TRBD2 (7 bases). Trimming took off 5 bases at V and 4 bases at J, with 17 bases between the two ends. CDR3 length: 14 residues. CDR1 and CDR2 from the germline V gene are SQVTM and ANQGSEA. The CDR3 loop reads CSVRVVGGPETQYF. CDR3 bases: TGCAGCGTTAGAGTAGTCGGGGGGCCAGAGACCCAGTACTTC.

V is TRBV7-2 and J is TRBJ1-6, with TRBD1 matching 7 bases. This CDR3 has 16 amino acids. V shed 4 bases and J 2 bases; nucleotides not matched to a gene: 5. CDR1 SGHTA and CDR2 FQGNSA come from the germline V gene. CDR3 loop: CASSSQQGTYNSPLHF. The CDR3 nucleotides are TGTGCCAGCAGCTCTCAACAGGGGACCTATAATTCACCCCTCCACTTT.